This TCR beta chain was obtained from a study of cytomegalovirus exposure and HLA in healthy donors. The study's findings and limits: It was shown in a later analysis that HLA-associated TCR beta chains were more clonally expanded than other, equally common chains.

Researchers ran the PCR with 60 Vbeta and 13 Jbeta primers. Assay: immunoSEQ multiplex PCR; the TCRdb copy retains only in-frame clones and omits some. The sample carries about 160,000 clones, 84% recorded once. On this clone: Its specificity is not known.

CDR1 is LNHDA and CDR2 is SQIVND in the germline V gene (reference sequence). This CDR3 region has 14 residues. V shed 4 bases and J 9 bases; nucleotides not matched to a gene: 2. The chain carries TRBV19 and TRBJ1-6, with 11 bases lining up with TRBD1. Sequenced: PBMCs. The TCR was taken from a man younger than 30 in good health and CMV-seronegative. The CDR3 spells CASSTDRGRSPLHF. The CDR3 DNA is TGTGCCAGTAGTACGGACAGGGGGCGTTCACCCCTCCACTTT.